The 26 T cell receptor beta chains presented below share a single source sample, sequenced in a study of T cells in Graves' hyperthyroidism and ophthalmopathy (dated by TCRdb to about 2019). Library creation used multiplex PCR. Instrument on record: Illumina HiSeq 2000. Amplification of TCR beta CDR3 regions was carried out from RNA transcripts. The TCR CDR3 was subjected to a first round of RT-PCR using the HTBI primer set and the Qiagen OneStep RT-PCR kit. TCRdb reanalyzed the raw reads on its own, using fastp at Q25 for trimming and MiXCR for clone calling, and kept in-frame beta chains. Each record represents a unique CDR3 protein, reported with the most common genes and DNA among its rows. This sample lists roughly 560,000 distinct CDR3 sequences; approximately 15% were detected once. The ten top clones hold around 4.5% of the sample. The sequencing sample was made of blood. Every receptor here comes from a woman between 40 and 55 years old with Graves' ophthalmopathy.

Details on this clonotype: At one end the junction does not follow the germline gene, possibly because of a read error. The chain couples TRBV9 to TRBJ2-7, with D unresolved. The CDR3 totals 13 residues. Germline V CDR1 and CDR2: SGDLS, YYNGEE. The CDR3 sequence is CASGVEWWSEQYF. CDR3 in DNA: TGTGCCAGCGGCGTAGAGTGGTGGAGCGAGCAGTACTTC.

This clonotype was counted ten times or more. The chain links TRBV4-3 to TRBJ2-7; 8 bases are a match to TRBD2. V was clipped by 0 bases and J by 2 bases; unmatched bases: 6. CDR1 is LGHNA and CDR2 is YSLEER in the germline V gene. This CDR3 has 16 residues. CDR3 DNA: TGCGCCAGCAGCCAAGATAGCGGGACTATGACCTACGAGCAGTACTTC. As protein: CASSQDSGTMTYEQYF.

This clonotype was found many times. The chain carries TRBV27 and TRBJ1-1; the match to TRBD1 covers 8 bases. The V and J ends lost 5 bases and 3 bases, in that order; junction bases with no gene match: 8. Germline CDR1 reads MNHEY; CDR2 reads SMNVEV (reference sequence). The CDR3 runs to 15 residues. Here the CDR3 reads CASSEYRGLDTEAFF. Written as DNA, the CDR3 is TGTGCCAGCAGTGAGTACAGGGGGTTGGACACTGAAGCTTTCTTT.

This rearrangement joins TRBV4-3 to TRBJ2-7; 8 bases agree with TRBD2. The length of the CDR3 is 16 residues. V shed 1 base, J shed 4 bases, and the junction held 9 bases outside the gene matches. Germline V CDR1 and CDR2: LGHNA, YSLEER. CDR3 sequence: CASSQVPGGGWYEQYF. The CDR3 region has the DNA TGCGCCAGCAGCCAAGTCCCGGGAGGGGGGTGGTACGAGCAGTACTTC.

This clonotype was counted at least ten times. The chain recombines TRBV4-1 with TRBJ2-2, with 10 bases identical to TRBD2. Trimming at V came to 0 bases and at J to 7 bases, leaving 5 bases not matched to a gene. CDR1 and CDR2 (germline): MGHRA, YSYEKL. This CDR3 is built from 16 residues. The CDR3 sequence: CASSQELAGGIGELFF. In DNA form, the CDR3 reads TGCGCCAGCAGCCAAGAATTAGCGGGAGGAATCGGGGAGCTGTTTTTT.

This clonotype was seen repeatedly, ten times or more. The gene calls are TRBV28 and TRBJ2-5; D unresolved. The germline V gene encodes CDR1 MDHEN and CDR2 SYDVKM. This CDR3 has 12 residues. V lost 6 bases, J lost 5 bases, and 10 bases lay in between. DNA for the CDR3: TGTGCCAGCAGGTTTATGCAGGAGACCCAGTACTTC. This encodes CASRFMQETQYF.

At least ten counts were recorded for this clonotype. V gene TRBV28 combines with J gene TRBJ2-7; 8 bases fit TRBD1. This CDR3 spans 15 amino acids. Germline V CDR1 and CDR2: MDHEN, SYDVKM. V was pared by 6 bases and J by 4 bases, with 11 bases of the junction left unmatched. In DNA form, the CDR3 reads TGTGCCAGCAGCCCGCATTCAGGGGGCGGTTACGAGCAGTACTTC. Encoded protein: CASSPHSGGGYEQYF.

This clonotype showed up many times. The chain carries TRBV29-1 and TRBJ1-2; 10 nucleotides line up with TRBD1. V trimming: 3 bases; J trimming: 7 bases; junction bases outside the gene matches: 5. Germline lookup yields CDR1 SQVTM and CDR2 ANQGSEA. The length of the CDR3 is 13 residues. The CDR3: CSVDPTGGGGYTF. As DNA, the CDR3 is TGCAGCGTTGACCCGACAGGGGGCGGTGGCTACACCTTC.

The chain couples TRBV28 to TRBJ2-1; the D is unclear. V lost 2 bases and J 9 bases, leaving 17 bases between the germline ends. The CDR3 is made up of 15 amino acids. Germline CDR1 is MDHEN and CDR2 is SYDVKM. CDR3: CASSLKVSWAGEQFF. DNA for the CDR3: TGTGCCAGCAGTTTAAAGGTCAGTTGGGCCGGTGAGCAGTTCTTC.

This clonotype has ten or more counts. The chain's CDR3 is CASSGPPNYEQYF. CDR3 sequence (DNA): TGTGCCAGCAGCGGACCCCCCAATTACGAGCAGTACTTC. The chain carries TRBV6-6 and TRBJ2-7, with unresolved D. The germline V and J ends were trimmed by 6 bases and 4 bases, with 13 bases remaining between them. The CDR3 is 13 amino acids. Germline V CDR1 and CDR2: MNHNY, SVGAGI (reference sequence).

This clonotype was seen ten or more times. The gene calls are TRBV6-1 and TRBJ2-7; the match to TRBD1 covers 7 bases. V gave up 2 bases and J gave up 3 bases; unmatched junction bases: 4. CDR3 length: 14 amino acids. CDR1 MNHNS and CDR2 SASEGT come from the germline V gene. The CDR3 coding sequence is TGTGCCAGCAGTGAAAGACAGGGAGTCTACGAGCAGTACTTC. Encoded protein: CASSERQGVYEQYF.

This clonotype was recorded many times. This sequence joins TRBV7-2 and TRBJ1-2; D is possibly TRBD1 (5 bases). V lost 8 bases to trimming and J lost 8 bases, with 15 bases between them. The germline V gene encodes CDR1 SGHTA and CDR2 FQGNSA. The CDR3 length is 12 residues. The CDR3 region has the DNA TGTGCCAGCGCCCCAGGGCTGGGGGGCTACACCTTC. It codes for CASAPGLGGYTF.

Many counts were recorded for this clonotype. The CDR3 loop is CASSLAQGVASKQYF. In nucleotides, the CDR3 is TGTGCCAGCAGCTTAGCACAGGGGGTAGCCTCCAAGCAGTACTTC. This rearrangement joins TRBV7-9 to TRBJ2-7; 8 nucleotides line up with TRBD1. V dropped 0 bases and J dropped 8; count of bases not matched to a gene: 9. CDR1 is SEHNR and CDR2 is FQNEAQ in the germline V gene (reference sequence). This CDR3 is built from 15 residues.

This clonotype was recorded at least ten times. The V gene is TRBV6-1, the J gene TRBJ1-5, with D uncertain. The CDR3 has 14 residues. Germline loops: CDR1 MNHNS, CDR2 SASEGT. V was clipped by 6 bases and J by 6 bases, with 15 bases between them. The CDR3 protein is CASSRETHGQPQHF. The CDR3 nucleotides are TGTGCCAGCAGCCGAGAGACCCATGGTCAGCCCCAGCATTTT.

As concerns this clonotype: A clone one base away is much larger, so this may be a read error. The V gene is TRBV6-1, the J gene TRBJ1-5; a weak D match, TRBD1 (5 bases). The V gene's germline CDR1 is MNHNS and CDR2 SASEGT. V shed 6 bases and J shed 1 base, with 13 bases lying between them. CDR3 length: 15 amino acids. The CDR3 DNA sequence: TGTGCCAGCAGGGCGAACCCAGGGAGCAATCAGCCCCAGCATTTT. Amino acid sequence: CASRANPGSNQPQHF.

This clonotype was observed at least ten times. The chain uses TRBV20-1 and TRBJ1-2; possible D gene TRBD1, 6 bases. The V and J ends lost 5 bases and 1 base respectively, with 14 bases between them. The CDR3 totals 14 residues. CDR1 is DFQATT, CDR2 SNEGSKA, per germline (reference sequence). The CDR3 sequence is CSAGGGPGNYGYTF. The CDR3 region has the DNA TGCAGTGCTGGGGGGGGGCCGGGTAACTATGGCTACACCTTC.

This clonotype was found many times. The V call is TRBV19, the J call TRBJ1-2; D remains ambiguous. The CDR3 is made up of 14 amino acids. Germline values: CDR1 LNHDA, CDR2 SQIVND (reference sequence). Between the trimmed V and J ends, which lost 6 bases and 4 bases, there was a span of 15 bases. Here the CDR3 reads CASRFAGDPYGYTF. The CDR3, as DNA: TGTGCCAGTAGGTTCGCCGGGGATCCCTATGGCTACACCTTC.

Ten or more counts support this clonotype. This rearrangement joins TRBV20-1 to TRBJ2-7, with TRBD2 identical over 8 bases. Per the germline V gene, CDR1 is DFQATT and CDR2 is SNEGSKA (reference sequence). Trimming removed 1 base from V and 4 bases from J; junction bases left unmatched: 9. CDR3 size: 15 residues. The DNA for the CDR3 is TGCAGTGCTAGAGTATATGATAGCGGGACGTACGAGCAGTACTTC. This translates into CSARVYDSGTYEQYF.

The chain is built from TRBV29-1 and TRBJ1-1; possible D gene TRBD1, 6 bases. The V end was cut by 7 bases, the J end by 0 bases, with 12 bases between. Per the germline V gene, CDR1 is SQVTM and CDR2 is ANQGSEA. The CDR3 contains 13 residues. CDR3 coding DNA: TGCAGCGGACAAGGACAGATGAACACTGAAGCTTTCTTT. It codes for CSGQGQMNTEAFF. Using reference TRBV29-1 and TRBJ1-1 for the parts outside the CDR3, the full variable domain is SAVISQKPSRDICQRGTSLTIQCQVDSQVTMMFWYRQQPGQSLTLIATANQGSEATYESGFVIDKFPISRPNLTFSTLTVSNMSPEDSSIYLCSGQGQMNTEAFFGQGTRLTVV.

This clonotype was counted only a few times. The chain links TRBV6-2 or TRBV6-3 to TRBJ2-5, with 10 nucleotides matching TRBD1. Germline assignment: CDR1 MNHEY and CDR2 SVGEGT. V shed 10 bases and J 2 bases; nucleotides not matched to a gene: 7. This CDR3 spans 14 amino acids. This CDR3 reads CATTGTGVQETQYF. CDR3 nucleotides: TGTGCCACCACCGGGACAGGGGTTCAAGAGACCCAGTACTTC.

This clonotype was seen at least ten times. One end of the junction is discordant with germline, which a read error may explain. This chain uses TRBV11-2 with TRBJ1-2, with D perhaps matching TRBD1 (6 bases). This CDR3 contains 12 residues. Germline CDR1 and CDR2: SGHAT and FQNNGV. The DNA of the CDR3 is TGTGCCAGCAGCTTGGTTAGACAGGAGACCAACTTC. It translates to CASSLVRQETNF.

This clonotype was seen at least ten times. This chain joins TRBV11-2 and TRBJ2-7; D is perhaps TRBD1 or TRBD2 (6 bases each). The germline V and J ends were trimmed by 1 base and 3 bases, with 16 bases remaining between them. The CDR3 extends over 16 amino acids. Germline CDR1 and CDR2: SGHAT and FQNNGV. The CDR3 spells CASSLGRGGLRYEQYF. Written as DNA, the CDR3 is TGTGCCAGCAGCTTAGGCCGAGGGGGGTTACGCTACGAGCAGTACTTC.

The chain carries TRBV5-1 and TRBJ2-7; 15 bases line up with TRBD2. The length of the CDR3 is 17 residues. Germline V gene data show CDR1 as SGHRS and CDR2 as YFSETQ. With 3 bases clipped from V and 5 bases from J, the junction kept 9 bases outside the gene matches. As DNA, the CDR3 is TGCGCCAGCAGCTCGGGACTAGCGGGAGGTCGGTTGAACGAGCAGTACTTC. Amino acids: CASSSGLAGGRLNEQYF.

This clonotype occurred a few times. This sequence joins TRBV28 and TRBJ2-5; D is undetermined. The germline gives CDR1 MDHEN, CDR2 SYDVKM. The CDR3 has 17 amino acids. V was shortened by 5 bases and J by 2 bases, with 21 bases between the two germline ends. CDR3 sequence: CASSQDLVGNGQETQYF. DNA of the CDR3: TGTGCCAGCAGTCAAGACCTGGTGGGTAATGGACAAGAGACCCAGTACTTC.

This clonotype came up many times. The rearrangement joins TRBV7-8 to TRBJ2-7; 12 nucleotides match TRBD2. This CDR3 contains 15 residues. V lost 1 base to trimming and J lost 6 bases; unmatched junction nucleotides: 4. Germline CDR1 SGHVS, CDR2 FQNEAQ. The CDR3 sequence is CASSLGLAGAREQYF. The CDR3 region has the DNA TGTGCCAGCAGCTTAGGACTAGCGGGAGCTCGCGAGCAGTACTTC.

This clonotype was recorded many times. The chain has TRBV20-1 and TRBJ1-2; D is unresolved. Germline V gene sequence: CDR1 DFQATT, CDR2 SNEGSKA (reference sequence). The CDR3 covers 12 residues. Between the trimmed V and J ends, which lost 6 bases and 4 bases, there was a span of 12 bases. The CDR3 nucleotides are TGCAGTGCCACAACCGAGGGCTATGGCTACACCTTC. Its protein product is CSATTEGYGYTF.